The T cell receptor beta chain described here comes from a study of shared clonotypes between healthy human individuals. Study-level information: In total, the donors were a couple of women and a few men aged 18 to 49.

This clone came up a few times. V gave up 0 bases and J gave up 5 bases; unmatched junction bases: 1. Germline V CDR1 and CDR2: SGDLS, YYNGEE. CDR3 length equals 14 residues. At a deep level, the assay was run. Clones were read by immunoSEQ multiplex PCR, and TCRdb kept only the in-frame ones, dropping some. The sample yields over a million clones, more than 95% seen once. The chain couples TRBV9 to TRBJ2-3; 9 bases are shared with TRBD2. Source material: naive CD4+ T cells sorted from blood. As for subset: CD45RA+ positively selected. The TCR comes from a man aged 25 to 40 in good health. This chain's CDR3 is CASSVELAGDTQYF. Here the CDR3 DNA reads TGTGCCAGCAGCGTAGAACTAGCGGGAGATACGCAGTATTTT.